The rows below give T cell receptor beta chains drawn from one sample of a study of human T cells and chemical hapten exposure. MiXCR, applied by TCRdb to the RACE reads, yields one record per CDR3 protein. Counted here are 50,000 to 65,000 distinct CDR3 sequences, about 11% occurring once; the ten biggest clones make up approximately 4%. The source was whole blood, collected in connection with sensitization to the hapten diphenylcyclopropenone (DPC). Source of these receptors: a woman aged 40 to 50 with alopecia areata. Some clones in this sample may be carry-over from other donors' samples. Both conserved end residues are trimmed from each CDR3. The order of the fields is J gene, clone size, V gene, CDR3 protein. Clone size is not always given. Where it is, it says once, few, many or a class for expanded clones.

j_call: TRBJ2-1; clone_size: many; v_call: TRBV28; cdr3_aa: ASSLWTSGSSNEQF
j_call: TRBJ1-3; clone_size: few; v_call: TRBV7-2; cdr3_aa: ASSLGRLTSGNTIY
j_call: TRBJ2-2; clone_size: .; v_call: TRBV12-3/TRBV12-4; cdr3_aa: ASSLLASGGELF
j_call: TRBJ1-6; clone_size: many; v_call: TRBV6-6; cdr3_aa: ASSYPGKESYNSPLH
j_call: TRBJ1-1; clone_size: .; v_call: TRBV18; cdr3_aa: ASSPQTGTTEAF
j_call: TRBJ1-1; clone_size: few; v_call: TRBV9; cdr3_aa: ASSVGSGNTEAF
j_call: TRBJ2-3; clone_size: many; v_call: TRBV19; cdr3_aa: ASSDRGGTDTQY
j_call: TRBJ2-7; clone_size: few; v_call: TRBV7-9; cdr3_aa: ASSYTGQGEQY
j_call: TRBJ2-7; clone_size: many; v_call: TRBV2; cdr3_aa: ASSIGRRQYEQY
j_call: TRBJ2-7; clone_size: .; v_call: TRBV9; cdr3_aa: ASSAGTGTGSTKQY
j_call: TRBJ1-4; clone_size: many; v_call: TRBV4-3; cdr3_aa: ASSQGQGTRGEEKLF
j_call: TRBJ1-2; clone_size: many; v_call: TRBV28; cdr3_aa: ASSLTAYGYT
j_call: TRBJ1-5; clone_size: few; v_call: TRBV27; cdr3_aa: ASSLGPGRNQPQH
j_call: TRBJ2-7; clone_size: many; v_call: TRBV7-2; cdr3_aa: ASSLTGTPYEQY
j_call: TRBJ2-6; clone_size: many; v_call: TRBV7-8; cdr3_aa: ASSISGANVLT
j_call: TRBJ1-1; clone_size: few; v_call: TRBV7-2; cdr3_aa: ASSLDPDRGGTF
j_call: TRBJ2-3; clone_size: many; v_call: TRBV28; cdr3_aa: ASSGQGRTDTQY
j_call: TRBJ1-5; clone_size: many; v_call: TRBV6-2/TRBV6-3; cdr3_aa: ASIQKGHSNQPQH
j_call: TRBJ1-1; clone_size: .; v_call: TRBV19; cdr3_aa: ASRLTGGKNTEAF
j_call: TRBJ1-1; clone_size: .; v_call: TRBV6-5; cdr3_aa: ASSRAGRMNTEAF
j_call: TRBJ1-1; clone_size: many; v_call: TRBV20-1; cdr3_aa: SARPRSPDRGTEAF
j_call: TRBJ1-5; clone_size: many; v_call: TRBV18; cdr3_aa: ASSPGQGAYQPQH
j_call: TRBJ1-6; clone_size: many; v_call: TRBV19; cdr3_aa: ASSLRQGESRSPLH
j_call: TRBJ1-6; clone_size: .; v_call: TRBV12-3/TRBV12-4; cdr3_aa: ASTRTGDASPLH
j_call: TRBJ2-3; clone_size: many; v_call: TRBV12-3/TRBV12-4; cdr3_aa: ASSTTGGTDTQY
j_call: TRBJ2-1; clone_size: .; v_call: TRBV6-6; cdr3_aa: ASSSGGQGYNEQF
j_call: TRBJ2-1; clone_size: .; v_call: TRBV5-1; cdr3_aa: ASSLGLLRGRNNEQF